This T cell receptor beta chain was sequenced in a study of blood T cell repertoires in COVID-19. Study-wide background: Some COVID-19 samples were acute and others convalescent; all came from the United States, Italy and Spain.

This table comes from immunoSEQ multiplex PCR, and its TCRdb copy is limited to in-frame clones, with some not included. The data show roughly 47,000 clones, 80% to 90% seen once. This CDR3 has 15 amino acids. Germline CDR1 and CDR2: SGHTA and FQGNSA. The ends lost 7 bases at V and 1 base at J; junction bases unmatched: 6. V is TRBV7-2 and J is TRBJ1-1, with 10 bases fitting TRBD1. Sequenced sample: peripheral blood. The clonotype comes from a woman over 75 with COVID-19, enrolled during active disease. CDR3 in amino acids: CASIRDRGQNTEAFF. The CDR3, as DNA: TGTGCCAGCATCCGGGACAGGGGACAGAACACTGAAGCTTTCTTT.